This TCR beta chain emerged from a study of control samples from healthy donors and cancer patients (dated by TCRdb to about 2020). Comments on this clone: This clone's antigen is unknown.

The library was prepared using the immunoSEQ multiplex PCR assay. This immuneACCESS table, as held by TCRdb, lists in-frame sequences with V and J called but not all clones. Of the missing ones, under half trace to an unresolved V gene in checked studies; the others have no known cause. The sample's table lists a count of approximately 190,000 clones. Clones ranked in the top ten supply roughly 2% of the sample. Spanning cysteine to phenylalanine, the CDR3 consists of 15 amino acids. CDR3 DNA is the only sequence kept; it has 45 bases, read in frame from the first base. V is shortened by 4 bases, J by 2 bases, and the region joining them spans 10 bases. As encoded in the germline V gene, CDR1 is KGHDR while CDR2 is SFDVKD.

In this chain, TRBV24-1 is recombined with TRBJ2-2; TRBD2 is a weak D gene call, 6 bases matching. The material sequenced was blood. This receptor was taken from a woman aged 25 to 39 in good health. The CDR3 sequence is CATSDGGTNTGELFF. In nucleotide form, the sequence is TGTGCCACCAGTGACGGGGGTACCAACACCGGGGAGCTGTTTTTT.